The next 28 T cell receptor beta chains were all read from a single sample in a study of T-cell memory formation after mild COVID-19. TCRdb re-derived calls from the 5' RACE reads in MiXCR, one entry per CDR3 protein. The table records 400,000 to 500,000 distinct CDR3 sequences, roughly 18% of them present only once. Sequenced input: PBMCs or a T cell subset sorted from them (not recorded which). The source is a man younger than 35 who had mild COVID-19 (a few samples of this study predate the infection). Cell type and time point are not known.

The chain combines TRBV2 with TRBJ1-1; D is ambiguous. This CDR3 comprises 13 residues. V lost 7 bases and J lost 7, with 16 bases in between. The germline gives CDR1 SNHLY, CDR2 FYNNEI. CDR3 in DNA: TGTGCCAGCACCCCCTGGGAGGGAAGTGAAGCTTTCTTT. The encoded protein is CASTPWEGSEAFF.

This CDR3 is CASLGQGGQPQHF. CDR3 DNA sequence: TGCGCCAGCCTAGGACAGGGCGGTCAGCCCCAGCATTTT. The V gene is TRBV10-2, the J gene TRBJ1-5, with 8 bases that match TRBD1. Germline V gene lookup returns CDR1 WSHSY and CDR2 SAAADI. This CDR3 region has 13 residues. V gave up 8 bases and J gave up 6 bases; unmatched junction bases: 6.

This clonotype was counted a few times. CDR3 amino acids: CSARDRLGRGNTDTQYF. Here the CDR3 DNA reads TGCAGTGCTAGAGATCGCCTCGGGCGGGGGAACACAGATACGCAGTATTTT. This chain joins TRBV20-1 and TRBJ2-3; the match to TRBD2 covers 7 bases. J lost 2 bases, V lost 0 bases, and 11 bases had no gene match. Looked up from germline, CDR1 is DFQATT and CDR2 is SNEGSKA (reference sequence). The CDR3 contains 17 residues.

The chain recombines TRBV18 with TRBJ2-5; D is perhaps TRBD2 (5 bases). Trimming cost V 1 base and J 4 bases, with 13 bases left between them. CDR3 size: 15 residues. Per germline, CDR1 KGHSH and CDR2 LQKENI. The CDR3 loop is CASSPQGAGSETQYF. The CDR3 DNA is TGTGCCAGCTCACCACAGGGAGCAGGATCAGAGACCCAGTACTTC.

This clonotype came up a few times. This chain connects TRBV20-1 to TRBJ1-1; D perhaps matches TRBD1 (5 bases). From germline, CDR1 is DFQATT and CDR2 SNEGSKA (reference sequence). Trimming took off 5 bases at V and 1 base at J, with 14 bases between the two ends. The CDR3 consists of 14 residues. The CDR3 DNA follows: TGCAGTGCTGATTATACGGGGCCGAACACTGAAGCTTTCTTT. Protein: CSADYTGPNTEAFF.

This clonotype was found a few times. V gene TRBV7-9 combines with J gene TRBJ1-5; no reliable D call. This CDR3 has 14 residues. V was cut by 5 bases and J by 3 bases, with 11 bases left in between. Germline V CDR1 and CDR2: SEHNR, FQNEAQ (reference sequence). The CDR3 DNA sequence: TGTGCCAGCAGCCTCGGGGAGTACAATCAGCCCCAGCATTTT. Protein product: CASSLGEYNQPQHF.

V gene TRBV30 combines with J gene TRBJ2-7, with D maybe TRBD1 (5 bases). Trimming removed 0 bases at V and 2 bases at J, with 14 bases between. Germline lookup yields CDR1 GTSNPN and CDR2 SVGIG (reference sequence). This CDR3 comprises 15 residues. CDR3 nucleotide sequence: TGTGCCTGGAGTGTAAGTTCAGGGTGGACCTACGAGCAGTACTTC. As protein: CAWSVSSGWTYEQYF.

This clonotype was seen many times. J is TRBJ2-3 and V is TRBV7-2; D is possibly TRBD2 (6 bases). The CDR3 spans 17 residues. V was cut by 2 bases and J by 6 bases, with 21 bases left in between. Germline V gene lookup returns CDR1 SGHTA and CDR2 FQGNSA. The DNA for the CDR3 is TGTGCCAGCAGCTTAAAATCCATGCGGGGCGTACGGGATACGCAGTATTTT. This codes for CASSLKSMRGVRDTQYF.

This chain links TRBV5-1 with TRBJ2-3; TRBD2 is a possible D gene (5 bases). Trimming cost V 0 bases and J 3 bases, with 11 bases left between them. The CDR3 is made up of 15 amino acids. CDR1 is SGHRS and CDR2 is YFSETQ in the germline V gene. The CDR3 loop is CASSLDGDRTDTQYF. The CDR3 nucleotides read TGCGCCAGCAGCTTGGACGGGGATAGGACAGATACGCAGTATTTT.

The genes are TRBV3-1 and TRBJ2-3; D is undetermined. Germline CDR1 LGHDT, CDR2 YNNKEL (reference sequence). V shed 4 bases and J shed 2 bases, with 13 bases lying between them. This CDR3 comprises 15 residues. The CDR3 spells CASSRFLSATDTQYF. The CDR3 bases are TGTGCCAGCAGCCGTTTTCTCAGCGCCACAGATACGCAGTATTTT.

Regarding this clonotype: A much bigger clone sits one base away, suggesting this may be a read error. The gene calls are TRBV5-1 and TRBJ1-5, with a possible D match to TRBD1 (6 bases). Germline V lookup: CDR1 SGHRS, CDR2 YFSETQ. This CDR3 contains 15 residues. CDR3 region: CASSLAGTYNHPQHF. The CDR3 nucleotides read TGCGCCAGCAGCTTGGCCGGGACATACAATCATCCCCAGCATTTT.

This clonotype has a handful of counts. CDR3 protein: CASSEDYNQPQHF. The CDR3 DNA reads as TGTGCCAGCAGTGAAGATTACAATCAGCCCCAGCATTTT. The J gene is TRBJ1-5, the V gene TRBV2; D call uncertain. Trimming removed 1 base at V and 3 bases at J, with 4 bases between. The CDR3 length is 13 residues. Germline V lookup: CDR1 SNHLY, CDR2 FYNNEI. Full variable domain (remainder filled in from reference TRBV2 and TRBJ1-5): EPEVTQTPSHQVTQMGQEVILRCVPISNHLYFYWYRQILGQKVEFLVSFYNNEISEKSEIFDDQFSVERPDGSNFTLKIRSTKLEDSAMYFCASSEDYNQPQHFGDGTRLSIL.

This clonotype was found a few times. CDR3 sequence reads: CASSLERGGVSETQYF. The DNA of the CDR3 is TGTGCCAGCAGCTTAGAGCGGGGGGGCGTCTCGGAGACCCAGTACTTC. This chain connects TRBV7-7 to TRBJ2-5, with 10 bases aligning to TRBD2. This CDR3 spans 16 amino acids. Germline V CDR1 and CDR2: SSHAT, FNYEAQ (reference sequence). Trimming cost V 1 base and J 5 bases; bases outside gene matches: 7.

This chain uses TRBV11-3 with TRBJ2-1, with 8 bases identical to TRBD2. CDR3 length: 13 amino acids. Germline trimming cut 5 bases from V and 10 bases from J; bases unmatched to any gene: 7. Germline V gene data show CDR1 as SGHNT and CDR2 as YENEEA. The CDR3 protein is CASSPGGGREQFF. The CDR3 nucleotides read TGTGCCAGCAGCCCCGGGGGGGGCCGAGAGCAGTTCTTC.

The gene calls are TRBV5-1 and TRBJ2-7, with D perhaps TRBD2 (6 bases). Germline V CDR1 and CDR2: SGHRS, YFSETQ. Trimming took 0 bases from V and 4 from J, leaving 11 bases between them. The CDR3 covers 14 residues. The CDR3 loop is CASSLVGGKYEQYF. The CDR3, as DNA: TGCGCCAGCAGCTTGGTTGGAGGGAAGTACGAGCAGTACTTC.

This clonotype was detected only a few times. The chain recombines TRBV20-1 with TRBJ1-1; D remains unclear. The germline CDR1 and CDR2 sequences are DFQATT and SNEGSKA (reference sequence). V lost 1 base to trimming and J lost 7 bases, with 13 bases between them. The CDR3 runs 13 residues. This chain's CDR3 is CSARVRDINEAFF. CDR3 DNA sequence: TGCAGTGCTAGAGTCCGGGATATCAATGAAGCTTTCTTT.

The chain employs TRBV7-9 and TRBJ1-1, with D possibly TRBD1 on 5 matching bases. Germline CDR1 is SEHNR and CDR2 is FQNEAQ (reference sequence). V lost 5 bases, J lost 10 bases, and 20 bases lay in between. This CDR3 is 14 amino acids long. The CDR3 spells CASSVSPGTGPAFF. The DNA for the CDR3 is TGTGCCAGCAGCGTGTCGCCGGGGACGGGTCCAGCTTTCTTT.

The rearrangement joins TRBV12-3 or TRBV12-4 to TRBJ1-6; a weak D match, TRBD1 (5 bases). Trimming stripped 4 bases from V and 10 bases from J, with 11 bases between. This CDR3 has 13 amino acids. The CDR3 reads CASSSEGRSPLHF. The CDR3 DNA reads TGTGCCAGCAGTTCAGAGGGGAGATCACCCCTCCACTTT.

This clonotype was seen ten or more times. This chain links TRBV25-1 with TRBJ2-7, with 11 bases lining up with TRBD1. The CDR3 totals 15 residues. Trimming cost V 6 bases and J 5 bases; bases outside gene matches: 9. Germline loops: CDR1 MGHDK, CDR2 SYGVNS. In nucleotides, the CDR3 is TGTGCCAGCAGCCGCTGGACAGGGGGCTACAACGAGCAGTACTTC. It encodes CASSRWTGGYNEQYF.

This rearrangement joins TRBV4-1 to TRBJ1-4, with a possible D match to TRBD1 (5 bases). The ends were cut back, 2 bases at V and 4 bases at J, with 11 bases in the middle. There are 15 residues in the CDR3. CDR1 is MGHRA, CDR2 YSYEKL, per germline. The DNA of the CDR3 is TGCGCCAGCAGCCAATCCGGGACGATTAATGAAAAACTGTTTTTT. Its protein is CASSQSGTINEKLFF.

This clonotype occurred a few times. The genes are TRBV7-9 and TRBJ1-4, with 7 bases identical to TRBD1. The CDR3 loop spans 16 amino acids. Germline V lookup: CDR1 SEHNR, CDR2 FQNEAQ (reference sequence). After removal of 5 bases from V and 3 bases from J, the junction contained 9 bases not matched to a gene. The CDR3 sequence: CASSDTGQLANEKLFF. In DNA, the CDR3 is TGTGCCAGCAGCGATACGGGACAGTTGGCTAATGAAAAACTGTTTTTT.

This clonotype was seen a few times. This chain joins TRBV20-1 and TRBJ1-2; D is uncertain. The germline gives CDR1 DFQATT, CDR2 SNEGSKA (reference sequence). This CDR3 contains 14 residues. Trimming cost V 0 bases and J 6 bases, with 14 bases left between them. CDR3 coding DNA: TGCAGTGCTAGAGATCTTCGAGGAATAGATGGCTACACCTTC. It yields the protein CSARDLRGIDGYTF.

Many counts were recorded for this clonotype. V gene TRBV5-1 combines with J gene TRBJ2-3; 11 nucleotides align to TRBD2. Germline CDR1 reads SGHRS; CDR2 reads YFSETQ. The CDR3 is 16 residues long. Trimming cost V 4 bases and J 3 bases; bases outside gene matches: 7. CDR3 protein: CASSEALAGVTDTQYF. In DNA, the CDR3 is TGCGCCAGCAGCGAGGCACTAGCGGGGGTGACAGATACGCAGTATTTT.

This clonotype was seen repeatedly, ten times or more. The chain uses TRBV7-2 and TRBJ1-5, with unresolved D. Germline CDR1 is SGHTA and CDR2 is FQGNSA. The ends were cut back, 4 bases at V and 9 bases at J, with 16 bases in the middle. This CDR3 has 14 residues. CDR3 sequence: CASSSPNSLLPQHF. CDR3 DNA sequence: TGTGCCAGCAGCTCCCCAAACAGCTTACTGCCCCAGCATTTT.

The chain joins TRBV12-3 or TRBV12-4 to TRBJ2-7; D is undetermined. The CDR3 length is 12 residues. V was shortened by 2 bases and J by 5 bases, with 7 bases between the two germline ends. The CDR3 protein is CASSLRRNEQYF. The DNA for the CDR3 is TGTGCCAGCAGTTTAAGAAGGAACGAGCAGTACTTC.

The chain couples TRBV7-8 to TRBJ2-2; D is ambiguous. CDR3 length equals 14 residues. Trimming cost V 1 base and J 7 bases, with 10 bases left between them. CDR1 and CDR2 from the germline V gene are SGHVS and FQNEAQ. CDR3: CASSLGSFYGELFF. The CDR3 nucleotides read TGTGCCAGCAGCTTAGGGTCTTTTTACGGGGAGCTGTTTTTT.

This clonotype came up a few times. The rearrangement joins TRBV9 to TRBJ1-1; 7 nucleotides line up with TRBD1. The CDR3 has 15 residues. The germline gives CDR1 SGDLS, CDR2 YYNGEE. Germline trimming cut 0 bases from V and 4 bases from J; bases unmatched to any gene: 6. CDR3 DNA sequence: TGTGCCAGCAGCGTAGATTCCAGGGGGGGCACTGAAGCTTTCTTT. This encodes CASSVDSRGGTEAFF.

The chain couples TRBV7-2 to TRBJ1-4, with 7 bases fitting TRBD1. Germline CDR1 SGHTA, CDR2 FQGNSA. The CDR3 has 14 amino acids. V dropped 7 bases and J dropped 5; count of bases not matched to a gene: 7. As DNA, the CDR3 is TGTGCCAGCACCAAGGACAGGCAGAATGAAAAACTGTTTTTT. It specifies CASTKDRQNEKLFF.